The 4 T cell receptor beta chains below come from one sample, sequenced in a study of radiotherapy plus CTLA-4 blockade in lung cancer. Clones were sequenced by immunoSEQ multiplex PCR, and TCRdb holds only the in-frame ones, with some missing. This repertoire shows around 70,000 clones, 76% found once; its top ten account for 15% to 20%. The source was peripheral blood, collected from a patient treated with radiotherapy plus ipilimumab. The source of these receptors is a human donor with non-small cell lung cancer whose response to radiotherapy plus ipilimumab could not be evaluated. Some clones in this sample may be carry-over from other donors' samples.

This clone was seen only a few times. The chain uses TRBV19 and TRBJ2-5; TRBD1 matches at 12 bases. CDR3 length: 15 amino acids. V gave up 6 bases and J gave up 2 bases; unmatched junction bases: 4. Germline CDR1 LNHDA, CDR2 SQIVND (reference sequence). CDR3 bases: TGTGCCAGTAGGGGGACAGGGGGCTATCAAGAGACCCAGTACTTC. It codes for CASRGTGGYQETQYF.

The rearrangement links TRBV27 to TRBJ2-5, with D maybe TRBD2 (6 bases). V was clipped by 8 bases and J by 1 base, with 14 bases between them. The germline V gene has CDR1 MNHEY and CDR2 SMNVEV (reference sequence). The CDR3 sequence is 14 residues long. CDR3 bases: TGTGCCAGCTCCCTAGGAGGGTTCCAAGAGACCCAGTACTTC. Translating it yields CASSLGGFQETQYF.

The gene calls are TRBV2 and TRBJ2-2, with 7 positions matching TRBD2. The CDR3 contains 15 residues. V lost 8 bases to trimming and J lost 6 bases; unmatched junction nucleotides: 12. Germline CDR1 and CDR2: SNHLY and FYNNEI. As DNA, the CDR3 is TGTGCCAGCGGGGAGGGGCTGTCTAGGGCCGGGGAGCTGTTTTTT. This codes for CASGEGLSRAGELFF. Full variable domain (missing parts from reference TRBV2 and TRBJ2-2): EPEVTQTPSHQVTQMGQEVILRCVPISNHLYFYWYRQILGQKVEFLVSFYNNEISEKSEIFDDQFSVERPDGSNFTLKIRSTKLEDSAMYFCASGEGLSRAGELFFGEGSRLTVL.

This rearrangement joins TRBV4-1 to TRBJ2-2; tentatively, D is TRBD2 (7 bases). Germline CDR1 MGHRA, CDR2 YSYEKL. The CDR3 sequence is 15 residues long. V dropped 1 base and J dropped 7 bases, with 13 bases sitting between them. CDR3 protein: CASSQAGRGVGELFF. Here the CDR3 DNA reads TGCGCCAGCAGCCAAGCTGGGAGGGGGGTCGGGGAGCTGTTTTTT.